One sample yielded the 22 T cell receptor beta chains listed below, sequenced in a study of T cell responses to AZD1222 COVID-19 vaccine. TCRdb's table, derived via immunoSEQ multiplex PCR, lists solely in-frame clones and lacks some. This sample carries 110,000 to 150,000 clones, 80% to 95% of them seen once, and the ten largest clones take 1.7%. Material: peripheral blood, obtained on day 0 of AZD1222 vaccination. The receptors were sampled from an adult in good health.

As concerns this clone: This sample also contains other DNA sequences that code for the same CDR3. V gene TRBV6-5 combines with J gene TRBJ2-7; 12 positions agree with TRBD2. CDR3 length: 15 amino acids. Germline trimming cut 7 bases from V and 1 base from J; bases unmatched to any gene: 5. Germline-derived CDR1 and CDR2 are MNHEY and SVGAGI. The DNA for the CDR3 is TGTGCCAGCACCCTACTAGCGGGGGGATCCTACGAGCAGTACTTC. Translating it yields CASTLLAGGSYEQYF.

This chain links TRBV15 with TRBJ1-2, with D perhaps TRBD1 (5 bases). Germline values: CDR1 LNHNV, CDR2 YYDKDF (reference sequence). CDR3 length: 15 amino acids. V gave up 0 bases and J gave up 6 bases, with 14 bases separating them. The CDR3 is CATSRDLTEGNGYTF. CDR3 DNA sequence: TGTGCCACCAGCAGAGATTTGACAGAAGGGAATGGCTACACCTTC.

The chain links TRBV9 to TRBJ1-3; D is unresolved. CDR1 is SGDLS, CDR2 YYNGEE, per germline. V was cut by 1 base and J by 4 bases, with 9 bases left in between. This CDR3 has 14 residues. In nucleotides, the CDR3 is TGTGCCAGCAGCGTAACCGGAGGAGGAAACACCATATATTTT. Protein sequence: CASSVTGGGNTIYF.

V usage is TRBV11-2 and J usage is TRBJ1-2, with 7 positions matching TRBD1. Trimming at V came to 3 bases and at J to 6 bases, leaving 4 bases not matched to a gene. The CDR3 runs 13 residues. Germline V gene sequence: CDR1 SGHAT, CDR2 FQNNGV. CDR3 loop: CASSFRGGHGYTF. The DNA of the CDR3 is TGTGCCAGCAGCTTCCGAGGGGGCCATGGCTACACCTTC. Drawing the rest from reference TRBV11-2 and TRBJ1-2, the complete variable domain is EAGVAQSPRYKIIEKRQSVAFWCNPISGHATLYWYQQILGQGPKLLIQFQNNGVVDDSQLPKDRFSAERLKGVDSTLKIQPAKLEDSAVYLCASSFRGGHGYTFGSGTRLTVV.

The rearrangement links TRBV12-3 or TRBV12-4 to TRBJ2-5; D could derive from TRBD1 or TRBD2 (5 bases each). The V gene lost 4 bases and the J gene lost 7 bases, with 13 bases spanning the gap. This CDR3 has 13 residues. CDR3 region: CASSYSPGGTQYF. DNA for the CDR3: TGTGCCAGCAGTTACAGTCCTGGGGGGACCCAGTACTTC.

The CDR3 loop is CASRPDPSHSYGYTF. The CDR3 nucleotides read TGTGCAAGTCGCCCCGACCCCAGCCACTCCTATGGCTACACCTTC. This chain joins TRBV12-2 and TRBJ1-2. TRBV12-2 is annotated as a pseudogene. The CDR3 contains 15 residues.

CDR3 in amino acids: CASSTRQGDEADTQYF. The DNA for the CDR3 is TGTGCCAGCAGCACCAGGCAGGGAGACGAGGCAGATACGCAGTATTTT. The chain recombines TRBV9 with TRBJ2-3; D may be TRBD1 or TRBD2 (5 bases each). V lost 4 bases and J 4 bases, leaving 19 bases between the germline ends. This CDR3 region has 16 residues. CDR1 and CDR2 from the germline V gene are SGDLS and YYNGEE.

The genes are TRBV27 and TRBJ1-6; D is ambiguous. V was pared by 3 bases and J by 10 bases, with 13 bases between. Germline V gives CDR1 MNHEY, CDR2 SMNVEV (reference sequence). This CDR3 has 14 amino acids. CDR3 in DNA: TGTGCCAGCAGTTTCCGGCAGTCACTGTCACCCCTCCACTTT. It encodes CASSFRQSLSPLHF.

The chain carries TRBV6-4 and TRBJ1-2, with no clear D. V was cut by 6 bases and J by 4 bases, with 18 bases left in between. CDR1 and CDR2 (germline): MRHNA, SNTAGT. The CDR3 spans 15 residues. This chain's CDR3 is CASSPTGNFAYGYTF. CDR3 DNA sequence: TGTGCCAGCAGCCCCACGGGTAACTTCGCCTATGGCTACACCTTC.

The chain uses TRBV4-1 and TRBJ1-5; the D is unclear. Germline V gene data show CDR1 as MGHRA and CDR2 as YSYEKL. Trimming stripped 2 bases from V and 0 bases from J, with 5 bases between. The CDR3 sequence is 14 residues long. The DNA for the CDR3 is TGCGCCAGCAGCCAATCGAATAGCAATCAGCCCCAGCATTTT. This encodes CASSQSNSNQPQHF.

The chain is built from TRBV15 and TRBJ1-4; the D is unclear. The CDR3 length is 15 residues. The germline gives CDR1 LNHNV, CDR2 YYDKDF (reference sequence). V shed 0 bases and J shed 4 bases, with 9 bases lying between them. CDR3 protein: CATSRDLGFNEKLFF. CDR3 coding DNA: TGTGCCACCAGCAGAGATTTAGGGTTTAATGAAAAACTGTTTTTT. The variable domain in full, completed from reference TRBV15 and TRBJ1-4, reads DAMVIQNPRYQVTQFGKPVTLSCSQTLNHNVMYWYQQKSSQAPKLLFHYYDKDFNNEADTPDNFQSRRPNTSFCFLDIRSPGLGDTAMYLCATSRDLGFNEKLFFGSGTQLSVL.

The rearrangement joins TRBV5-1 to TRBJ1-1, with TRBD1 as a possible D gene (5 bases). V lost 0 bases to trimming and J lost 1 base, with 10 bases between them. The CDR3 covers 15 residues. CDR1 is SGHRS and CDR2 is YFSETQ in the germline V gene. Here the CDR3 reads CASSLDGHQNTEAFF. In DNA form, the CDR3 reads TGCGCCAGCAGCTTGGATGGACACCAGAACACTGAAGCTTTCTTT. The full variable domain, rest sourced from reference TRBV5-1 and TRBJ1-1, is KAGVTQTPRYLIKTRGQQVTLSCSPISGHRSVSWYQQTPGQGLQFLFEYFSETQRNKGNFPGRFSGRQFSNSRSEMNVSTLELGDSALYLCASSLDGHQNTEAFFGQGTRLTVV.

This chain links TRBV5-1 with TRBJ1-2; possible D gene TRBD1, 6 bases. Germline lookup yields CDR1 SGHRS and CDR2 YFSETQ. Trimming took 4 bases from V and 3 from J, leaving 22 bases between them. This CDR3 is 17 amino acids long. The CDR3 sequence is CASSQTPGAQPYYGYTF. The CDR3 DNA sequence: TGCGCCAGCAGCCAGACCCCGGGGGCGCAGCCATACTATGGCTACACCTTC.

V gene TRBV5-4 combines with J gene TRBJ1-1, with D unclear. This CDR3 comprises 14 residues. V lost 0 bases and J lost 1, with 7 bases in between. In germline, CDR1 is SGHNT, CDR2 YYREEE (reference sequence). CDR3 amino acids: CASSLGRSNTEAFF. The CDR3 region has the DNA TGTGCCAGCAGCTTGGGCAGATCGAACACTGAAGCTTTCTTT.

Details on this clone: At one end the junction does not follow the germline gene, possibly because of a read error. This chain connects TRBV18 to TRBJ2-1; 7 bases are shared with TRBD1. The CDR3 runs to 15 residues. The germline V gene has CDR1 KGHSH and CDR2 LQKENI. CDR3 bases: TGTGCCAGCTCCCCACGGCCAGGGGGTTATCATGAGCAGTTCTTC. It translates to CASSPRPGGYHEQFF.

The rearrangement uses TRBV6-1 and TRBJ2-1; a possible D gene is TRBD2 (6 bases). CDR3 size: 16 residues. Deletions cut 1 base from V and 2 bases from J, with 12 bases between. Germline V gives CDR1 MNHNS, CDR2 SASEGT. CDR3 loop: CASSEEAGRTYNEQFF. DNA for the CDR3: TGTGCCAGCAGTGAAGAGGCGGGGCGAACCTACAATGAGCAGTTCTTC.

The CDR3 bases are TGTGCCAGCAGCGACAGAATTCACACTGAAGCTTTCTTT. It translates to CASSDRIHTEAFF. The rearrangement links TRBV27 to TRBJ1-1; tentatively, D is TRBD1 (5 bases). Between the trimmed V and J ends, which lost 6 bases and 3 bases, there was a span of 11 bases. The CDR3 runs to 13 residues. Germline CDR1 is MNHEY and CDR2 is SMNVEV (reference sequence).

The rearrangement joins TRBV7-9 to TRBJ2-3; 12 nucleotides agree with TRBD2. The CDR3 has 15 residues. Germline V gene lookup returns CDR1 SEHNR and CDR2 FQNEAQ (reference sequence). J gave up 4 bases and V 3 bases, and 2 bases lay outside the gene matches. CDR3 in DNA: TGTGCCAGCAGCTTGAGACTAGCGGGAGCAGATACGCAGTATTTT. Its protein product is CASSLRLAGADTQYF.

This rearrangement joins TRBV5-1 to TRBJ1-4; D unclear. This CDR3 comprises 15 residues. V lost 0 bases, J lost 4 bases, and 10 bases lay in between. Germline CDR1 SGHRS, CDR2 YFSETQ. CDR3: CASSLEVVINEKLFF. The CDR3 DNA follows: TGCGCCAGCAGCTTGGAGGTGGTAATTAATGAAAAACTGTTTTTT.

This chain links TRBV6-1 with TRBJ1-1, with a tentative D call TRBD1 (5 bases). The germline V gene has CDR1 MNHNS and CDR2 SASEGT. Trimming shortened V by 2 bases and J by 5 bases, and 9 bases separated the two germline ends. CDR3 length equals 13 residues. CDR3 sequence: CASSETGPTEAFF. The CDR3 nucleotides read TGTGCCAGCAGTGAAACAGGTCCGACTGAAGCTTTCTTT.

The V and J genes are TRBV28 and TRBJ1-1; 11 nucleotides align to TRBD1. There are 18 residues in the CDR3. Germline V gene sequence: CDR1 MDHEN, CDR2 SYDVKM. The trim removed 8 bases at V and 0 bases at J, leaving 14 bases unmatched. Written as DNA, the CDR3 is TGTGCCAGCCACCCCCTTCCGGGACAGGGGGAGTTGAACACTGAAGCTTTCTTT. Translation: CASHPLPGQGELNTEAFF.

CDR3 protein: CASSLAGQGAGEQFF. CDR3 nucleotides: TGCGCCAGCAGCCTAGCTGGACAGGGGGCGGGTGAGCAGTTCTTC. The chain recombines TRBV5-1 with TRBJ2-1; 11 bases map to TRBD1. This CDR3 has 15 residues. The V and J ends lost 4 bases and 9 bases, in that order; junction bases with no gene match: 9. The germline gives CDR1 SGHRS, CDR2 YFSETQ.